The 19 T cell receptor beta chains presented below share a single source sample, sequenced in a study of T cells in Graves' hyperthyroidism and ophthalmopathy. There were TCR beta CDR3 regions amplified from RNA transcripts. A set of HTBI primers served as the primers for a first-round RT-PCR of the TCR CDR3. From the multiplex PCR reads, TCRdb called clonotypes with MiXCR, one entry per CDR3 protein. The sample shows about 640,000 distinct CDR3 sequences, more than 14% of them seen only once. Input material: blood. These receptors were collected from a woman aged 50 to 60 with Graves' ophthalmopathy.

This clonotype was detected only a few times. The chain is built from TRBV7-9 and TRBJ2-7; 8 bases align to TRBD1. The junction had 6 bases not matched to a gene; V was cut back by 5 bases and J by 0 bases. This CDR3 contains 15 residues. Germline lookup yields CDR1 SEHNR and CDR2 FQNEAQ (reference sequence). The CDR3 bases are TGTGCCAGCAGCGCTCGGGACAGGAACTCCTACGAGCAGTACTTC. Translated, it gives CASSARDRNSYEQYF.

The table lists this clonotype with many counts. The chain employs TRBV28 and TRBJ1-5; TRBD1 matches 7 bases. The CDR3 is 16 residues long. CDR1 and CDR2 from the germline V gene are MDHEN and SYDVKM. J gave up 0 bases and V 7 bases, and 9 bases lay outside the gene matches. The CDR3 region is CASIPTGDYSNQPQHF. In DNA form, the CDR3 reads TGTGCCAGCATACCAACAGGGGATTATAGCAATCAGCCCCAGCATTTT.

This clonotype was picked up many times. The J gene is TRBJ2-2, the V gene TRBV5-6, with 13 bases aligning to TRBD2. Unmatched junction bases numbered 8, after V lost 3 bases and J lost 6 bases. The CDR3 runs 17 residues. Germline V lookup: CDR1 SGHDT, CDR2 YYEEEE. The CDR3 here is CASSSLTSGRASGELFF. Here the CDR3 DNA reads TGTGCCAGCAGCTCCCTAACTAGCGGGAGGGCCTCCGGGGAGCTGTTTTTT.

This clonotype was observed a single time. V and J are TRBV29-1 and TRBJ2-7; 9 bases fit TRBD2. Germline CDR1 is SQVTM and CDR2 is ANQGSEA. Trimming at V came to 4 bases and at J to 4 bases, leaving 8 bases not matched to a gene. This CDR3 has 14 amino acids. The CDR3 loop is CSVVRSGRKYEQYF. In DNA form, the CDR3 reads TGCAGCGTTGTGCGTAGCGGGAGAAAATACGAGCAGTACTTC.

The rearrangement links TRBV7-8 to TRBJ2-3, with 7 bases identical to TRBD2. CDR1 SGHVS and CDR2 FQNEAQ come from the germline V gene. V lost 5 bases to trimming and J lost 2 bases; unmatched junction nucleotides: 10. The CDR3 has 16 amino acids. In DNA, the CDR3 is TGTGCCAGCAGCCCAAGCCCGGGACTAATCACAGATACGCAGTATTTT. This sequence encodes CASSPSPGLITDTQYF.

This chain connects TRBV28 to TRBJ1-5; D unclear. The V end lost 2 bases, the J end lost 5 bases, and 10 bases lay between the germline ends. The CDR3 sequence is 14 residues long. Germline CDR1 and CDR2: MDHEN and SYDVKM. CDR3: CASSLVAEDQPQHF. The CDR3 coding sequence is TGTGCCAGCAGTTTAGTGGCAGAAGATCAGCCCCAGCATTTT. The full variable domain, with the rest looked up from reference TRBV28 and TRBJ1-5, is DVKVTQSSRYLVKRTGEKVFLECVQDMDHENMFWYRQDPGLGLRLIYFSYDVKMKEKGDIPEGYSVSREKKERFSLILESASTNQTSMYLCASSLVAEDQPQHFGDGTRLSIL.

The chain recombines TRBV7-2 with TRBJ2-7, with TRBD1 matching over 10 bases. V shed 1 base, J shed 4 bases, and the junction held 7 bases outside the gene matches. CDR3 size: 16 residues. Germline CDR1 reads SGHTA; CDR2 reads FQGNSA. The CDR3 coding sequence is TGTGCCAGCAGCTTAGGACAGGGGGCGTTGATATACGAGCAGTACTTC. Translation gives CASSLGQGALIYEQYF.

This clonotype was recorded many times. This sequence joins TRBV28 and TRBJ1-5, with D uncertain. Germline V gene lookup returns CDR1 MDHEN and CDR2 SYDVKM. The CDR3 length is 12 residues. The V gene lost 4 bases and the J gene lost 3 bases, with 4 bases spanning the gap. The CDR3 DNA is TGTGCCAGCAGTTCCTTCAATCAGCCCCAGCATTTT. It specifies CASSSFNQPQHF. The entire variable domain, with the rest obtained from reference TRBV28 and TRBJ1-5, is as follows: DVKVTQSSRYLVKRTGEKVFLECVQDMDHENMFWYRQDPGLGLRLIYFSYDVKMKEKGDIPEGYSVSREKKERFSLILESASTNQTSMYLCASSSFNQPQHFGDGTRLSIL.

This clonotype has only a few counts. The chain links TRBV20-1 to TRBJ1-1; TRBD1 might be the D (5 bases). This CDR3 is 17 amino acids long. Trimming took 0 bases from V and 4 from J, leaving 21 bases between them. Germline V gene data show CDR1 as DFQATT and CDR2 as SNEGSKA (reference sequence). The DNA of the CDR3 is TGCAGTGCTAGAGATTTTGTCTTGGGGGAGGCCGGCACTGAAGCTTTCTTT. Protein product: CSARDFVLGEAGTEAFF.

This clonotype was found a few times. The chain carries TRBV7-3 and TRBJ2-1; the D is unclear. This CDR3 has 12 amino acids. V shed 5 bases and J shed 5 bases, with 7 bases lying between them. Germline V gene data show CDR1 as SGHTA and CDR2 as FQGTGA. CDR3 in amino acids: CASSRENNEQFF. The CDR3 coding sequence is TGTGCCAGCAGCAGGGAAAACAATGAGCAGTTCTTC.

This clonotype was observed many times. The rearrangement links TRBV29-1 to TRBJ2-1; no reliable D call. The CDR3 has 14 amino acids. V was clipped by 7 bases and J by 4 bases, with 17 bases between them. Germline CDR1 is SQVTM and CDR2 is ANQGSEA. DNA for the CDR3: TGCAGCGCCCCAAGTGTGGGCCAATACAATGAGCAGTTCTTC. It codes for CSAPSVGQYNEQFF.

This clonotype was seen a few times. The chain has TRBV12-3 or TRBV12-4 and TRBJ2-7; 8 bases map to TRBD2. The V and J ends lost 5 bases and 7 bases, in that order; junction bases with no gene match: 13. This CDR3 comprises 15 residues. The CDR3 coding sequence is TGTGCCAGCAGTAAAGCGGGAGCCGTTAGGGGGGAGCAGTACTTC. It codes for CASSKAGAVRGEQYF.

The table lists this clonotype with many counts. V usage is TRBV6-1 and J usage is TRBJ2-1; the match to TRBD2 covers 16 bases. The CDR3 is 16 amino acids. After removal of 3 bases from V and 8 bases from J, the junction contained 4 bases not matched to a gene. Looked up from germline, CDR1 is MNHNS and CDR2 is SASEGT. The CDR3, as DNA: TGTGCCAGCAGTGAGGGACTAGCGGGAGGGTTGGATGAGCAGTTCTTC. Amino acids: CASSEGLAGGLDEQFF.

This clonotype was detected many times. The chain uses TRBV7-6 and TRBJ1-1; D is perhaps TRBD1 (6 bases). Between the trimmed V and J ends, which lost 1 base and 5 bases, there was a span of 11 bases. The CDR3 extends over 14 amino acids. Germline CDR1 and CDR2: SGHVS and FNYEAQ. CDR3 DNA sequence: TGTGCCAGCAGCTTAGGTCAGGGGAGGACTGAAGCTTTCTTT. Amino acid sequence: CASSLGQGRTEAFF.

Regarding this clonotype: This may stem from a read error, because a much larger clone lies one nucleotide away. The chain employs TRBV5-1 and TRBJ2-1; TRBD2 aligns across 7 bases. CDR3 length: 19 amino acids. The trim removed 1 base at V and 0 bases at J, leaving 13 bases unmatched. Germline CDR1 SGHRS, CDR2 YFSETQ. The CDR3 region has the DNA TGCGCCAGCAGCTTGTTCGGAACTAGCGAGAGTCCCTCCTACAATGAGCAGTTCTTC. It encodes CASSLFGTSESPSYNEQFF.

There are a few counts of this clonotype. The V call is TRBV2, the J call TRBJ2-1, with 10 bases identical to TRBD2. CDR3 length equals 13 residues. The ends lost 4 bases at V and 14 bases at J; junction bases unmatched: 8. Germline V gene sequence: CDR1 SNHLY, CDR2 FYNNEI. The CDR3 is CASSVSLAGMEFF. The CDR3 DNA sequence: TGTGCCAGCAGTGTTTCACTAGCGGGAATGGAGTTCTTC.

V usage is TRBV2 and J usage is TRBJ2-1; 12 positions match TRBD2. V trimming: 3 bases; J trimming: 6 bases; junction bases outside the gene matches: 3. The CDR3 loop spans 15 amino acids. Germline CDR1 is SNHLY and CDR2 is FYNNEI. In nucleotides, the CDR3 is TGTGCCAGCAGTGAGACTAGCGGGAGTTTCAATGAGCAGTTCTTC. Residues: CASSETSGSFNEQFF.

The table lists this clonotype with many counts. The V gene is TRBV20-1, the J gene TRBJ2-5; 11 nucleotides match TRBD1. The germline V gene has CDR1 DFQATT and CDR2 SNEGSKA (reference sequence). After removal of 1 base from V and 5 bases from J, the junction contained 0 bases not matched to a gene. There are 13 residues in the CDR3. The CDR3 is CSARGTGGETQYF. CDR3 bases: TGCAGTGCTAGAGGGACAGGGGGCGAGACCCAGTACTTC.

A note on this clonotype: Its ends do not fully match the called genes, so a read error is possible. The rearrangement uses TRBV19 and TRBJ2-3; no reliable D call. This CDR3 contains 14 residues. Germline V lookup: CDR1 LNHDA, CDR2 SQIVND (reference sequence). As DNA, the CDR3 is TGTGCCTGGAGTGTAAAAGGTAGCACAGATACGCGGTATTTT. Protein sequence: CAWSVKGSTDTRYF.